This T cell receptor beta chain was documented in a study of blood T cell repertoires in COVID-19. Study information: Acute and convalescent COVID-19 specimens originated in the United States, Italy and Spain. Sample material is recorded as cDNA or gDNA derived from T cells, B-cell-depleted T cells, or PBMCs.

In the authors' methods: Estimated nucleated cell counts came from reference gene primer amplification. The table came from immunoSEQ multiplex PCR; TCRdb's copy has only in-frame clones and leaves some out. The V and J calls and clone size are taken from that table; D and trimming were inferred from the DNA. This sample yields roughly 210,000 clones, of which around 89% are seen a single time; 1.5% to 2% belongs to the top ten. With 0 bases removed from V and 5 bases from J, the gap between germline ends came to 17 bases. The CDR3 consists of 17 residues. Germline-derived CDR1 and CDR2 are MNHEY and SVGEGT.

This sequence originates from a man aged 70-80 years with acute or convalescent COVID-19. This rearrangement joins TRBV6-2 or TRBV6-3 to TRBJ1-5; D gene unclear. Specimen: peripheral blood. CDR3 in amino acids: CASSYSPRVGGDQPQHF. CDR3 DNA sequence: TGTGCCAGCAGTTACTCCCCCCGGGTCGGAGGAGATCAGCCCCAGCATTTT.